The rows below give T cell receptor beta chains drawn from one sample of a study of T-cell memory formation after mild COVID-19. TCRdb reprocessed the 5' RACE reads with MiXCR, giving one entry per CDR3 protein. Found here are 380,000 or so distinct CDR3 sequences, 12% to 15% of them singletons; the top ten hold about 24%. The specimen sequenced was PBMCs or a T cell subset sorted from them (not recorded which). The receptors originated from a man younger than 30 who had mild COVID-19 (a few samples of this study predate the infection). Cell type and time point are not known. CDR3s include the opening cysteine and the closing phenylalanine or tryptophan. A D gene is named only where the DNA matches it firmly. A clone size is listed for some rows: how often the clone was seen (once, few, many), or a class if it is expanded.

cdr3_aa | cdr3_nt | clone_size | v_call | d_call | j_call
CASSLDGRNIQYF | TGCGCCAGCAGCTTGGACGGACGAAACATTCAGTACTTC | few | TRBV5-1 | - | TRBJ2-4
CASSQGQGGEQYF | TGTGCCAGCAGCCAGGGACAGGGGGGCGAGCAGTACTTC | - | TRBV7-2 | TRBD1 | TRBJ2-7
CASSGGLLSSYEQYF | TGTGCCAGCAGCGGAGGACTCCTAAGCTCCTACGAGCAGTACTTC | - | TRBV7-8 | - | TRBJ2-7
CASSSPPGEQFF | TGTGCCAGCAGTTCACCCCCTGGTGAGCAGTTCTTC | - | TRBV28 | - | TRBJ2-1
CATLGHANTEAFF | TGTGCCACCTTAGGACACGCTAACACTGAAGCTTTCTTT | few | TRBV7-3 | - | TRBJ1-1
CASSNRGGGYGYTF | TGCGCCAGCAGCAACAGGGGTGGAGGCTATGGCTACACCTTC | - | TRBV5-1 | TRBD1 | TRBJ1-2
CASSLVLSEAFF | TGTGCCAGCAGCTTGGTTCTGTCCGAAGCTTTCTTT | - | TRBV5-5 | - | TRBJ1-1
CASSLDRGDGYTF | TGCGCCAGCAGCTTGGATAGAGGGGACGGCTACACCTTC | few | TRBV5-1 | - | TRBJ1-2
CASSLYRYSNQPQHF | TGTGCCAGCAGCTTGTACAGATATAGCAATCAGCCCCAGCATTTT | many | TRBV5-8 | - | TRBJ1-5
CASIGGVLDNEQFF | TGTGCCAGCATAGGAGGGGTTCTGGACAATGAGCAGTTCTTC | - | TRBV7-9 | - | TRBJ2-1
CASSLWTSGGQGQYF | TGCGCCAGCAGCTTGTGGACTAGCGGGGGACAAGGGCAGTACTTC | - | TRBV5-1 | TRBD2 | TRBJ2-7
CASSGYGGETEAFF | TGCGCCAGCTCGGGGTACGGGGGAGAAACTGAAGCTTTCTTT | - | TRBV5-1 | - | TRBJ1-1
CASSLADRADEQFF | TGCGCCAGCAGCTTGGCCGACCGGGCGGATGAGCAGTTCTTC | - | TRBV5-1 | - | TRBJ2-1
CASSPTGTAGNTIYF | TGTGCCAGCAGTCCTACAGGGACAGCTGGAAACACCATATATTTT | - | TRBV12-3/TRBV12-4 | TRBD1 | TRBJ1-3
CASSYGGGMNTGELFF | TGTGCCAGCAGCTATGGGGGGGGAATGAACACCGGGGAGCTGTTTTTT | many | TRBV7-6 | TRBD2 | TRBJ2-2
CASSSGGRGSQETQYF | TGCGCCAGCAGCTCCGGCGGGCGGGGTTCCCAAGAGACCCAGTACTTC | many | TRBV5-1 | - | TRBJ2-5
CAISEGSGANVLTF | TGTGCCATCAGTGAAGGGTCTGGGGCCAACGTCCTGACTTTC | many | TRBV10-3 | - | TRBJ2-6
CASSPTLGNEQFF | TGTGCCAGCTCACCAACTTTGGGGAATGAGCAGTTCTTC | many | TRBV18 | - | TRBJ2-1
CASSLDGSYGYTF | TGTGCCAGCAGCTTAGACGGTAGTTATGGCTACACCTTC | - | TRBV7-2 | - | TRBJ1-2
CATSRGVFNQPQHF | TGTGCCACCAGCAGGGGGGTGTTCAATCAGCCCCAGCATTTT | few | TRBV15 | - | TRBJ1-5
CASSSREGSEAFF | TGTGCCAGCAGCTCCAGGGAAGGTTCTGAAGCTTTCTTT | - | TRBV7-8 | - | TRBJ1-1
CASSLPHNEQFF | TGTGCCAGCAGCTTACCGCACAATGAGCAGTTCTTC | many | TRBV7-2 | - | TRBJ2-1
CASSFQPRPGTDNTGELFF | TGTGCCAGCAGCTTTCAACCTCGTCCCGGGACGGATAACACCGGGGAGCTGTTTTTT | - | TRBV11-2 | - | TRBJ2-2
CASSPGQTYGYTF | TGCGCCAGCAGCCCCGGACAGACCTATGGCTACACCTTC | few | TRBV5-1 | - | TRBJ1-2
CASTLPGTGELFF | TGTGCCAGCACCCTCCCGGGGACCGGGGAGCTGTTTTTT | - | TRBV12-3/TRBV12-4 | - | TRBJ2-2
CASSQVAPEYEQYF | TGCGCCAGCAGCCAAGTCGCGCCGGAGTACGAGCAGTACTTC | once | TRBV4-1 | - | TRBJ2-7
CSARRRRGELGSPLHF | TGCAGTGCTAGACGTCGCAGGGGGGAACTAGGGTCACCCCTCCACTTT | few | TRBV20-1 | TRBD1 | TRBJ1-6
CASSLVDGEQFF | TGTGCCAGCAGCTTAGTCGACGGGGAGCAGTTCTTC | many | TRBV7-9 | - | TRBJ2-1
CAISEVHQPQHF | TGTGCCATCAGTGAGGTGCATCAGCCCCAGCATTTT | few | TRBV10-3 | - | TRBJ1-5
CASSQELKNIQYF | TGCGCCAGCAGCCAAGAACTGAAAAACATTCAGTACTTC | many | TRBV4-3 | - | TRBJ2-4
CASSWNSPLHF | TGTGCCAGCAGCTGGAATTCACCCCTCCACTTT | - | TRBV5-5 | - | TRBJ1-6
CASSLAVSGDTGELFF | TGCGCCAGCAGCTTGGCGGTATCAGGGGACACCGGGGAGCTGTTTTTT | many | TRBV5-1 | - | TRBJ2-2
CASSLDTDYQPQHF | TGTGCCAGCAGCTTAGATACGGATTATCAGCCCCAGCATTTT | - | TRBV11-2 | - | TRBJ1-5
CSARGWEGSDYGYTF | TGCAGTGCTAGGGGGTGGGAGGGATCGGACTATGGCTACACCTTC | - | TRBV20-1 | - | TRBJ1-2
CASSGKPGQGSVEQFF | TGTGCCAGCAGTGGGAAACCGGGACAGGGGTCGGTGGAGCAGTTCTTC | few | TRBV6-1 | TRBD1 | TRBJ2-1
CASSSANRGGGTEAFF | TGTGCCAGCAGCTCCGCGAACAGGGGAGGGGGCACTGAAGCTTTCTTT | - | TRBV7-8 | TRBD1 | TRBJ1-1
CAWSVGQGLKNEQFF | TGTGCCTGGAGTGTAGGACAGGGGTTAAAGAATGAGCAGTTCTTC | few | TRBV30 | TRBD1 | TRBJ2-1
CSALAGGLYNEQFF | TGCAGTGCTCTAGCGGGGGGGCTATACAATGAGCAGTTCTTC | few | TRBV20-1 | TRBD2 | TRBJ2-1
CASSYWTGDGYTF | TGTGCCAGCAGTTACTGGACAGGGGATGGCTACACCTTC | many | TRBV5-5 | TRBD1 | TRBJ1-2
CSVFTGGARYEQYF | TGCAGCGTTTTTACAGGGGGGGCGAGATACGAGCAGTACTTC | few | TRBV29-1 | - | TRBJ2-7
CASSSTGQGNGNTIYF | TGTGCCAGCAGCTCCACGGGACAGGGGAATGGAAACACCATATATTTT | few | TRBV28 | TRBD1 | TRBJ1-3
CASSHQGQWGYTF | TGCGCCAGCAGCCACCAGGGTCAGTGGGGCTACACCTTC | - | TRBV4-3 | - | TRBJ1-2